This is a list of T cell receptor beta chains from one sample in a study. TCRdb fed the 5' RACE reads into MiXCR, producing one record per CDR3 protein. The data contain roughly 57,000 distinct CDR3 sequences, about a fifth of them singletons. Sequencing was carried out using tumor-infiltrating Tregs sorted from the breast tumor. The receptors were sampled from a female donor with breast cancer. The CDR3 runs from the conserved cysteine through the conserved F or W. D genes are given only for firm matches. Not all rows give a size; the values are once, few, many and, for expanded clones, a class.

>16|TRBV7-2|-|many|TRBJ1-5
TGTGCCAGCAGCTTAGGGCCCCCGGGGGGTAATCAGCCCCAGCATTTT
CASSLGPPGGNQPQHF
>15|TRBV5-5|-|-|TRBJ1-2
TGTGCCAGCAGCTTGGAGGGATTCGCTAACTATGGCTACACCTTC
CASSLEGFANYGYTF
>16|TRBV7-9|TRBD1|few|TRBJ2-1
TGTGCCAGCAGCTCGCCGGGACAGGGAGGTATAAATGAGCAGTTCTTC
CASSSPGQGGINEQFF
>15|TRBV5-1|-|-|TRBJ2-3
TGCGCCAGCAGCTTGGGCCGGCCAAGCACAGATACGCAGTATTTT
CASSLGRPSTDTQYF
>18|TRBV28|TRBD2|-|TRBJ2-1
TGTGCCAGCAAGACCCGGACTAGCGGGAAAAAGTCCTACAATGAGCAGTTCTTC
CASKTRTSGKKSYNEQFF
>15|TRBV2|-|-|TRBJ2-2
TGTGCCAGCAGTGGTAGCGTCAGGAACACCGGGGAGCTGTTTTTT
CASSGSVRNTGELFF
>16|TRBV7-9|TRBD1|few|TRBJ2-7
TGTGCCAGCAGCTTTACCCAGGGACAGGGGGTATACGAGCAGTACTTC
CASSFTQGQGVYEQYF
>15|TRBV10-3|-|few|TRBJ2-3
TGTGCCATCAGTGACGAGGCGGGATTAGGAGATACGCAGTATTTT
CAISDEAGLGDTQYF
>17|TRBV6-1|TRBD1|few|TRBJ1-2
TGTGCCAGCAGTGAAGCGCTCGGGACAGGGGGGAACTATGGCTACACCTTC
CASSEALGTGGNYGYTF
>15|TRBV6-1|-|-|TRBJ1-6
TGTGCCAGCAGTGAACTATGGGGACTTGCTTCACCCCTCCACTTT
CASSELWGLASPLHF
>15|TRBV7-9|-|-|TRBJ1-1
TGTGCCAGCAGCCCGTACAGGGTCCGGGGCACTGAAGCTTTCTTT
CASSPYRVRGTEAFF
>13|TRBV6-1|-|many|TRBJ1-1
TGTGCCAGCAGTAGACAGGTTGGGACTGAAGCTTTCTTT
CASSRQVGTEAFF
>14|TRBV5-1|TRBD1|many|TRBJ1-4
TGCGCCAGCAGCCTCGGACAGGGGAGTGAAAAACTGTTTTTT
CASSLGQGSEKLFF
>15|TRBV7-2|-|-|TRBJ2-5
TGTGCCAGCAGCTTAGGGGGGAAACGGGCGGAGACCCAGTACTTC
CASSLGGKRAETQYF
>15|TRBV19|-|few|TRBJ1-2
TGTGCCAGTAGTATGGGCGGACAGTTTGACTATGGCTACACCTTC
CASSMGGQFDYGYTF
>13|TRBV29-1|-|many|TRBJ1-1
TGCAGCGTTGAAGATAGGTATTACACTGAAGCTTTCTTT
CSVEDRYYTEAFF
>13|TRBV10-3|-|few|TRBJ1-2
TGTGCCATCAGTGGCGACATGAGCTATGGCTACACCTTC
CAISGDMSYGYTF
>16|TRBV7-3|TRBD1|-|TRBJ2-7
TGTGCCAGCAGCTCAGCCCCCGGACAGGGTGACTACGAGCAGTACTTC
CASSSAPGQGDYEQYF
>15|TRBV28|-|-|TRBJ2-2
TGTGCCAGCAGTTTCGGGCAGGGAGGTACCGGGGAGCTGTTTTTT
CASSFGQGGTGELFF
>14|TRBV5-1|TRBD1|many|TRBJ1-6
TGCGCCAGCAGCTCGGGACAGACAAATTCACCCCTCCACTTT
CASSSGQTNSPLHF
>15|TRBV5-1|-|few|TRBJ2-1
TGCGCCAGCAGCTTGGCGGGCGGGATGTACAATGAGCAGTTCTTC
CASSLAGGMYNEQFF
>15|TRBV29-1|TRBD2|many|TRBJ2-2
TGCAGCGTTATCAAGGCGGGAGCAAACACCGGGGAGCTGTTTTTT
CSVIKAGANTGELFF
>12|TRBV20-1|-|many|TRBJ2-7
TGCAGTGCTAGAGTCCCTCCCTACGAGCAGTACTTC
CSARVPPYEQYF
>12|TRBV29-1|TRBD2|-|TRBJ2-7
TGCAGCGTTTTCGGGACTAGCGGGTTTAGGTACTTC
CSVFGTSGFRYF
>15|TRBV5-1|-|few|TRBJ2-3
TGCGCCAGCAGCTTGGATCCAGGGGATTCAGATACGCAGTATTTT
CASSLDPGDSDTQYF
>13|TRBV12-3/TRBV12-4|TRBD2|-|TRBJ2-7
TGTGCCAGCAGACTAGCGCGCTCCTACGAGCAGTACTTC
CASRLARSYEQYF
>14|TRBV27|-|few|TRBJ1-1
TGTGCCAGCAGTTTCCGGCAGGGTAGGACTGAAGCTTTCTTT
CASSFRQGRTEAFF
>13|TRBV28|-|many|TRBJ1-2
TGTGCCAGCAGGGAAGGGACGAGGTGGGGCTACACCTTC
CASREGTRWGYTF
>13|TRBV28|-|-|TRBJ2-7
TGTGCCAGCAGTAGACCAGAACCTTTTGAGCAGTACTTC
CASSRPEPFEQYF
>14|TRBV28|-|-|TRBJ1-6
TGTGCCAGCAGTACAGGCCAGGGAAATTCACCCCTCCACTTT
CASSTGQGNSPLHF
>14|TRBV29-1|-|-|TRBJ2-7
TGCAGCGCCCTCATAGATACAGGGTCCTACGAGCAGTACTTC
CSALIDTGSYEQYF
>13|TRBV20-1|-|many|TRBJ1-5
TGCAGTGCTAGTGCGGGGTTGGACCAGCCCCAGCATTTT
CSASAGLDQPQHF
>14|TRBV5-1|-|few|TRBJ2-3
TGCGCCAGCAGCTTAGAGGGACCCACAGATACGCAGTATTTT
CASSLEGPTDTQYF
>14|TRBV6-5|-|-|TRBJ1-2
TGTGCCAGCAGTTCCACGGGAGTTCTCTATGGCTACACCTTC
CASSSTGVLYGYTF
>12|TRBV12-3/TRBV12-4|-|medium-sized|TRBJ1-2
TGTGCCAGCAGCCTCGACGGGTTAGGCTACACCTTC
CASSLDGLGYTF
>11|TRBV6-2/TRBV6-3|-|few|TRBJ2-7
TGTGCCAGCACTCGAGGCTACGAGCAGTACTTC
CASTRGYEQYF
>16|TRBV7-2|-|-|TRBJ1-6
TGTGCCAGCAGCTTAGCCGGGGGGGCGGGGTATTCACCCCTCCACTTT
CASSLAGGAGYSPLHF
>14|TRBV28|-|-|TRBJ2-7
TGTGCCAGCAGTCCTTGGGACTCCCGCGACGAGCAGTACTTC
CASSPWDSRDEQYF
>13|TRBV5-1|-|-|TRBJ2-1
TGCGCCAGCAGCTTGCGGTACTTGGATGAGCAGTTCTTC
CASSLRYLDEQFF
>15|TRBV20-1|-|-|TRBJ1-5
TGCAGTGCTAGGGACAGTTTTGGGGGAAATCAGCCCCAGCATTTT
CSARDSFGGNQPQHF
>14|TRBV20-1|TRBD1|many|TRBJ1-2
TGCAGTGCTAGGGACGGACAGGGAGACTATGGCTACACCTTC
CSARDGQGDYGYTF
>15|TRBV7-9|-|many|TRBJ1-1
TGTGCCAGCAGCTGGAGGACACTCAGGAACACTGAAGCTTTCTTT
CASSWRTLRNTEAFF
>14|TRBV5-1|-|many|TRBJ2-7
TGCGCCAGCAGTTTCCGGGACTTCTCCTACGAGCAGTACTTC
CASSFRDFSYEQYF
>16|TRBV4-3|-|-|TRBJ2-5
TGCGCCAGCAGCCAAGATGGGGGAGCCCCTGGAGAGACCCAGTACTTC
CASSQDGGAPGETQYF
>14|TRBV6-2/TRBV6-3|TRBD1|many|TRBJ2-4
TGTGCCAGCAGTGTACTTAGTACAGGGGGCATTCAGTACTTC
CASSVLSTGGIQYF
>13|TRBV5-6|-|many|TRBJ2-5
TGTGCCAGCTCCCCGGGGTCGCAAAGGACCCAGTACTTC
CASSPGSQRTQYF
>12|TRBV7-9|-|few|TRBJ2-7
TGTGCCAGCAGTGGCAATTCCTACGAGCAGTACTTC
CASSGNSYEQYF
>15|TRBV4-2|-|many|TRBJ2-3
TGTGCCAGCAGCCAAGAAGCGGGTGGCACAGATACGCAGTATTTT
CASSQEAGGTDTQYF
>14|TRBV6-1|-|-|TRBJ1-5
TGTGCCAGCAGTGGGGACCTCTCGGGGCAGCCCCAGCATTTT
CASSGDLSGQPQHF
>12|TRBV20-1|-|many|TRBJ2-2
TGCAGTGCTAGAGAAGGTGGCGGGGAGCTGTTTTTT
CSAREGGGELFF
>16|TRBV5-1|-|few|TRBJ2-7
TGCGCCAGCAGCCCCGGAGGGGGAATGGGCTCCTACGAGCAGTACTTC
CASSPGGGMGSYEQYF
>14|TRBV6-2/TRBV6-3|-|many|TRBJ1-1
TGTGCCAGCAGACCGCAGCTAAAGGGGACTGAAGCTTTCTTT
CASRPQLKGTEAFF